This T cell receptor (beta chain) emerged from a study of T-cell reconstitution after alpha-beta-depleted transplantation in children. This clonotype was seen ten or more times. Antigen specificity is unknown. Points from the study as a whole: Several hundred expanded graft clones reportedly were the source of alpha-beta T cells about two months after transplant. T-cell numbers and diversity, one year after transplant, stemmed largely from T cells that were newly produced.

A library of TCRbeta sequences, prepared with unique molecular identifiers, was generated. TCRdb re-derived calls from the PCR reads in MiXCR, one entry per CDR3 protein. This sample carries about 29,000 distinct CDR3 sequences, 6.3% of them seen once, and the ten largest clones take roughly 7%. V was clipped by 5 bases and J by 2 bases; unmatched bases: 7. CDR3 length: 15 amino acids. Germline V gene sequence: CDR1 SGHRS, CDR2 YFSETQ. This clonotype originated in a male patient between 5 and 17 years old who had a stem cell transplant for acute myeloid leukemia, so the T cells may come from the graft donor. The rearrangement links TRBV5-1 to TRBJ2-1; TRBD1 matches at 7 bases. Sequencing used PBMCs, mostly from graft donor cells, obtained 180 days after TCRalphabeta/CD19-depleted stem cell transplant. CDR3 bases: TGCGCCAGCAGGGAATCGGGACAGACCTACAATGAGCAGTTCTTC. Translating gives CASRESGQTYNEQFF.